This T cell receptor beta chain was identified during a study of cytomegalovirus exposure and HLA in healthy donors. Overall study results and limits: In a later analysis, several top co-occurrence clusters appeared linked to parvovirus B19, influenza, CMV and Epstein-Barr virus. Certain sequence variants were highly shared and formed a cluster, and this cluster was likely a sequencing artifact. As a later analysis showed, a missense DCLRE1C variant was linked to trimming of TCR beta V- and J-genes.

PCR was performed using 60 Vbeta and 13 Jbeta primers. Profiled with immunoSEQ multiplex PCR; TCRdb holds only in-frame clones, not every one. The repertoire holds some 130,000 clones, with about 74% as singletons. Concerning this clone itself: Its antigen remains unknown.

Input material: PBMCs. The clonotype originates from a man between 35 and 55 years old in good health and CMV-seronegative.

The CDR3 DNA reads TGTGCCTCCGGACAGGGGGCCTACAATGAGCAGTTCTTC. As protein: CASGQGAYNEQFF. The chain uses TRBV30 and TRBJ2-1, with 10 bases lining up with TRBD1. There are 13 residues in the CDR3. With 7 bases clipped from V and 2 bases from J, the junction kept 2 bases outside the gene matches. The germline V gene has CDR1 GTSNPN and CDR2 SVGIG (reference sequence). The full variable domain, rest sourced from reference TRBV30 and TRBJ2-1, is SQTIHQWPATLVQPVGSPLSLECTVEGTSNPNLYWYRQAAGRGLQLLFYSVGIGQISSEVPQNLSASRPQDRQFILSSKKLLLSDSGFYLCASGQGAYNEQFFGPGTRLTVL.